This paragraph reports one TCR beta chain. This CDR3 region has 16 residues. The germline V and J ends were trimmed by 5 bases and 0 bases, with 13 bases remaining between them. Germline CDR1 is SEHNR and CDR2 is FQNEAQ (reference sequence). The source of the sample is a study of cytomegalovirus exposure and HLA in healthy donors. The method was immunoSEQ multiplex PCR; TCRdb's version includes in-frame clones alone and lacks a portion of them. Among 110,000 to 150,000 clones listed, roughly nine tenths were seen once. This receptor was taken from a woman aged 18-29 years in good health and CMV-seropositive. The genes are TRBV7-9 and TRBJ1-4; the D is unclear. What was sequenced was PBMCs. CDR3 nucleotide sequence: TGTGCCAGCAGCGGCGCGCACAGTGCAACTAATGAAAAACTGTTTTTT. Protein product: CASSGAHSATNEKLFF.